The present TCR beta chain was sequenced within a study of T-cell memory formation after mild COVID-19. Overall study results and limits: There was a balanced CD4/CD8 profile in clones contracting day 15 to 85, and later expanders leaned CD4+. Pre-infection memory carried some responding clones, suggesting that cross-reactive memory joined.

CDR3 length: 19 amino acids. In germline, CDR1 is LGHNA, CDR2 YNFKEQ. The V gene end was trimmed by 0 bases and the J gene end by 0 bases; junction bases not matched to a gene: 11. TCRdb itself ran the 5' RACE reads through MiXCR, one entry per CDR3 protein. This sample yields 190,000 or so distinct CDR3 sequences, of which roughly a fifth are seen a single time; about 21% belongs to the top ten. The table lists this clonotype with many counts. Its cognate antigen is unknown. The sequencing sample was made of PBMCs or a T cell subset sorted from them (not recorded which). The receptor comes from an adult woman who had mild COVID-19 (a few samples of this study predate the infection). Cell type and time point are not known. The chain uses TRBV4-2 and TRBJ1-3; 7 nucleotides match TRBD1. The CDR3 DNA reads TGTGCCAGCAGCCAAGAGTATGGGGACAGAATGATCTCTGGAAACACCATATATTTT. Translating gives CASSQEYGDRMISGNTIYF.